This TCR beta chain appears in the sequencing data of a study of CD8 T cells in Susac syndrome. CDR1 and CDR2 from the germline V gene are LNHDA and SQIVND (reference sequence). V lost 7 bases and J lost 2, with 9 bases in between. This CDR3 is built from 12 residues. Random hexamers were used to reverse transcribe about 0.45 to 1 ug of RNA. TCRdb called the immunoSEQ multiplex PCR reads again in MiXCR, with one record for every CDR3 protein. The profile shows 170,000 or so distinct CDR3 sequences, roughly 94% of them singletons. The origin of this receptor is a human donor with Susac syndrome. The chain has TRBV19 and TRBJ2-7; a possible D gene is TRBD1 (5 bases). The sequenced sample was CD4+ T cells from PBMCs. CDR3 DNA sequence: TGTGCCAGTACAGGGAATACCTACGAGCAGTACTTC. It is translated as CASTGNTYEQYF.